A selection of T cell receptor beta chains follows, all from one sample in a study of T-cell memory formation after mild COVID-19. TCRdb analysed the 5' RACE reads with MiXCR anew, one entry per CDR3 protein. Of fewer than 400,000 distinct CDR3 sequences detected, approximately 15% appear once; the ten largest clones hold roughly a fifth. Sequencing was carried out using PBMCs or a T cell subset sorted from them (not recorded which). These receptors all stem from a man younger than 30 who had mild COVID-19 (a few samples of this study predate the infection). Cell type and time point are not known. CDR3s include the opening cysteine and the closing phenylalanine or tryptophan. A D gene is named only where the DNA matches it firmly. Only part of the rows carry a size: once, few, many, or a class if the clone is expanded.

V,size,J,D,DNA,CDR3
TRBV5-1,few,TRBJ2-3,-,TGCGCCAGCAGCCCGGAAGCCATGGGGGGCACAGATACGCAGTATTTT,CASSPEAMGGTDTQYF
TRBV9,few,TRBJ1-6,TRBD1,TGTGCCAGCAGCGGCGGGGGACAGCCTGTGGATTCACCCCTCCACTTT,CASSGGGQPVDSPLHF
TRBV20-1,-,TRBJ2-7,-,TGCAGTGCTAGAGACGCATCTAGTGAGGGGGGCCTCCGCGACGAGCAGTACTTC,CSARDASSEGGLRDEQYF
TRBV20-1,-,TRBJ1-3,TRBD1,TGCAGTGCTACCATGACAGGGTCTGGAAACACCATATATTTT,CSATMTGSGNTIYF
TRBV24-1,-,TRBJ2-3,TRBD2,TGTGCCACCAGTGATCGGCGGGGGGGTACCCTCGGCACAGATACGCAGTATTTT,CATSDRRGGTLGTDTQYF
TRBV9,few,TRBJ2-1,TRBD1,TGTGCCAGCAGTCTAGACAGGGGGCCCAATGAGCAGTTCTTC,CASSLDRGPNEQFF
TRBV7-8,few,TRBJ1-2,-,TGTGCCAGCAGCCTAGGACGTGGCAGGGACCCCTTTAACTATGGCTACACCTTC,CASSLGRGRDPFNYGYTF
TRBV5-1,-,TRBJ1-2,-,TGCGCCAGCAGCTTGCAGGGGAGCTACACCTTC,CASSLQGSYTF
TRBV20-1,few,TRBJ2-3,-,TGCAGTGCTAGAGCCCCGACAGATACGCAGTATTTT,CSARAPTDTQYF
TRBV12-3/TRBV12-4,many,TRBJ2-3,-,TGTGCCAGCAGCTCGGGACGGCCGCCTAGCACAGATACGCAGTATTTT,CASSSGRPPSTDTQYF
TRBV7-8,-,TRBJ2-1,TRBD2,TGTGCCAGCAGCTCGGGACTAGCGGGGGAGCATGATGAGCAGTTCTTC,CASSSGLAGEHDEQFF
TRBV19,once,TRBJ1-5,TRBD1,TGTGCCAGTAGTTCCGTCGACAGGGGAAATCAGCCCCAGCATTTT,CASSSVDRGNQPQHF
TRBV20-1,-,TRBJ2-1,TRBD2,TGCAGCGTAAACGCGGGGGGCCAGTTCTTC,CSVNAGGQFF
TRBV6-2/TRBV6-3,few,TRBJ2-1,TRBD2,TGTGCCAGCAGTTACGATCAGGGAGGGAATGAGCAGTTCTTC,CASSYDQGGNEQFF
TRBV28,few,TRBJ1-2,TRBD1,TGTGCCAGCAGTATGGGACAGGGCTATGGCTACACCTTC,CASSMGQGYGYTF
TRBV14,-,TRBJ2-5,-,TGTGCCAGCAGCCAAGATCAATGGGGGTCCCAAGAGACCCAGTACTTC,CASSQDQWGSQETQYF
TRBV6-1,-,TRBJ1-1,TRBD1,TGTGCCAGCGGGGGACAGGAGCTAACGAACACTGAAGCTTTCTTT,CASGGQELTNTEAFF
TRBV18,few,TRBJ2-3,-,TGTGCCAGTTCGGCCCGGGGTGATACGCAGTATTTT,CASSARGDTQYF
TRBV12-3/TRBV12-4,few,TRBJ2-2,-,TGTGCCAGCAGTTCTAGGGCAGGAGGGAACACCGGGGAGCTGTTTTTT,CASSSRAGGNTGELFF
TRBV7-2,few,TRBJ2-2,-,TGTGCCAGCAGCTTTACCCGTAAGGACACCGGGGAGCTGTTTTTT,CASSFTRKDTGELFF
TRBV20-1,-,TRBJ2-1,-,TGCAGTGCTAGAAAGTGGACAGCGAATGAGCAGTTCTTC,CSARKWTANEQFF
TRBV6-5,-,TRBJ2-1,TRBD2,TGTGCCAGCACTCTAGCGGGGGGAAGTGAGCAGTTCTTC,CASTLAGGSEQFF
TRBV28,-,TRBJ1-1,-,TGTGCCAGCAGTTTGGCCACGGCAGGGAACACTGAAGCTTTCTTT,CASSLATAGNTEAFF
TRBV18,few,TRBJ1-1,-,TGTGCCAGCTCACCACAGGGAGTTGGAACTGAAGCTTTCTTT,CASSPQGVGTEAFF
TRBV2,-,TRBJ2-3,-,TGTGCCAGCAGTGAAGCGCGGCTTCCCACAGATACGCAGTATTTT,CASSEARLPTDTQYF
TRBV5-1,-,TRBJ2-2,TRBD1,TGCGCCAGCAGTGAGTTTCACAGGGGGCTCGACACCGGGGAGCTGTTTTTT,CASSEFHRGLDTGELFF
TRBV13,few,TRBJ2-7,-,TGTGCCAGCAGCAGCCGAGGCTTGGACGAGCAGTACTTC,CASSSRGLDEQYF
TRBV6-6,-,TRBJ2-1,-,TGTGCCAGCAGTTACTCGTGGGGCGTCGATGAGCAGTTCTTC,CASSYSWGVDEQFF
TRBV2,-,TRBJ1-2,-,TGTGCCAGCAGTGCCGCGGTGGGCTACACCTTC,CASSAAVGYTF
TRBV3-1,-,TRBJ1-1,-,TGTGCCAGCAGCCAAGTTTCCAGAGTCAACACTGAAGCTTTCTTT,CASSQVSRVNTEAFF
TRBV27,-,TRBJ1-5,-,TGTGCCAGCAGCCCCATTGTGGTGGGGCGGAATCAGCCCCAGCATTTT,CASSPIVVGRNQPQHF
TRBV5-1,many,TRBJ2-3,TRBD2,TGCGCCAGCAGCTTGGGTCGGGGGGGCACAGATACGCAGTATTTT,CASSLGRGGTDTQYF
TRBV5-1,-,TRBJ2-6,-,TGCGCCAGCAGCTTGCCTCAAACCTCTGGGGCCAACGTCCTGACTTTC,CASSLPQTSGANVLTF
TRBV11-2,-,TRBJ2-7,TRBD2,TGTGCCAGCAGCTTAGAGGCTAGCGGGGCCTACGAGCAGTACTTC,CASSLEASGAYEQYF
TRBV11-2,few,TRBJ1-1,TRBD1,TGTGCCAGCAGCTTGCGACAGGGAATTACCGCCACTGAAGCTTTCTTT,CASSLRQGITATEAFF
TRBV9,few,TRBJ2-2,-,TGTGCCAGCAGGAAGTTCGGGGAGCTGTTTTTT,CASRKFGELFF
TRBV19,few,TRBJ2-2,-,TGTGCCAGTAGTAAAGACAGGCCCGCGAACACCGGGGAGCTGTTTTTT,CASSKDRPANTGELFF
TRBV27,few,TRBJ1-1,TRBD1,TGTGCCAGCAGTTCCGTATTGCGGACAGGGGCTTTCACTGAAGCTTTCTTT,CASSSVLRTGAFTEAFF
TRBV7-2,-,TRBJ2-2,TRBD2,TGTGCCAGCAGCCCTACCACGGGGGGGGGCGGGGAGCTGTTTTTT,CASSPTTGGGGELFF
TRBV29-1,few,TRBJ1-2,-,TGCAGCGTTATGACGGGACAAAACTATGGCTACACCTTC,CSVMTGQNYGYTF
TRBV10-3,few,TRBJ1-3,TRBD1,TGTGCCATGCAGGGGGCCTCTGGAAACACCATATATTTT,CAMQGASGNTIYF
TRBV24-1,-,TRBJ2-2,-,TGTGCCACCAGTGACTACAGGGACGGCACCGGGGAGCTGTTTTTT,CATSDYRDGTGELFF
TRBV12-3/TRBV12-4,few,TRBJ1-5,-,TGTGCCAGCAGTTTAGAGACAGGTAGCAATCAGCCCCAGCATTTT,CASSLETGSNQPQHF
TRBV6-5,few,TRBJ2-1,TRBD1,TGTGCCAGCAGTTACTCCGGGACAGGGAGCTCCTACAATGAGCAGTTCTTC,CASSYSGTGSSYNEQFF
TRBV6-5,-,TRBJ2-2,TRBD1,TGTGCCAGCAGTTACTCGGGACAGGGAACCGGGGAGCTGTTTTTT,CASSYSGQGTGELFF